Listed here is a single T cell receptor (beta chain). This CDR3 comprises 13 residues. The V end lost 0 bases, the J end lost 5 bases, and 8 bases lay between the germline ends. The germline V gene has CDR1 SGHKS and CDR2 YYEKEE (reference sequence). TCRdb's copy holds only in-frame clones and misses some; the assay was immunoSEQ multiplex PCR. The sample records around 300,000 clones, about 87% being singletons. These data belong to a study of blood T cell repertoires in COVID-19. Individuals drawn from approximately 26 US areas were about 18 to 100 years old. For recovered donors of Cohort 3, there were two negative PCRs, clearance, or symptom resolution.

This clonotype originated in a woman aged 25-40 years who had recovered from COVID-19. The J gene is TRBJ1-2, the V gene TRBV5-5; D remains ambiguous. Sequenced input: PBMCs or T cells enriched from blood (not recorded which). The CDR3, as DNA: TGTGCCAGCAGCTTGGGCGGGAGGTATGGCTACACCTTC. This translates into CASSLGGRYGYTF.